This passage covers 26 T cell receptor beta chains from one sample sequenced in a study of cytomegalovirus exposure and HLA in healthy donors. The assay was immunoSEQ multiplex PCR, and TCRdb's table has in-frame clones only and misses some. The sample lists fewer than 400,000 clones, 70% to 90% occurring once. The specimen was PBMCs. These receptors all stem from a woman under 30 in good health and CMV-seronegative.

The chain joins TRBV6-1 to TRBJ1-5, with D unclear. The CDR3 runs 15 residues. Germline-derived CDR1 and CDR2 are MNHNS and SASEGT. Trimming left V 7 bases short and J 1 base short, with 14 bases between. The CDR3 DNA sequence: TGTGCCAGCACCCACGGTGGAGGGAGCAATCAGCCCCAGCATTTT. It encodes CASTHGGGSNQPQHF.

The V and J genes are TRBV19 and TRBJ1-5, with no clear D. The V gene lost 3 bases and the J gene lost 5 bases, with 17 bases spanning the gap. CDR1 and CDR2 from the germline V gene are LNHDA and SQIVND (reference sequence). This CDR3 has 16 amino acids. This chain's CDR3 is CASSIEGSEGYQPQHF. In DNA, the CDR3 is TGTGCCAGTAGTATCGAGGGCAGCGAGGGATATCAGCCCCAGCATTTT.

The gene calls are TRBV28 and TRBJ2-3; 10 bases fit TRBD2. The ends lost 8 bases at V and 1 base at J; junction bases unmatched: 27. Germline CDR1 MDHEN, CDR2 SYDVKM. The CDR3 covers 22 residues. Here the CDR3 reads CASRSRQGSLAGAGFGTDTQYF. The CDR3, as DNA: TGTGCCAGCCGTTCCCGACAGGGTAGCCTAGCGGGAGCCGGGTTCGGCACAGATACGCAGTATTTT.

The chain couples TRBV18 to TRBJ2-3, with 9 bases matching TRBD2. Germline CDR1 and CDR2: KGHSH and LQKENI. The CDR3 spans 17 residues. Trimming removed 2 bases from V and 6 bases from J; junction bases left unmatched: 12. The CDR3 is CASSPAVGREGSDTQYF. The CDR3 DNA is TGTGCCAGCTCACCAGCCGTAGGGCGGGAGGGCTCTGATACGCAGTATTTT.

The rearrangement joins TRBV28 to TRBJ2-5; D gene uncertain. V gave up 1 base and J gave up 5 bases, with 11 bases separating them. In germline, CDR1 is MDHEN, CDR2 SYDVKM. The CDR3 totals 14 residues. The CDR3 region is CASSLFSVVETQYF. The DNA of the CDR3 is TGTGCCAGCAGTTTATTTTCAGTTGTGGAGACCCAGTACTTC.

In this sample, this clone turned up a few times. V gene TRBV7-2 combines with J gene TRBJ1-2; D remains unclear. The CDR3 loop spans 12 amino acids. Trimming stripped 5 bases from V and 6 bases from J, with 10 bases between. Germline CDR1 is SGHTA and CDR2 is FQGNSA. The CDR3 protein is CASSTRNNGYTF. The CDR3 region has the DNA TGTGCCAGCAGCACTCGAAATAATGGCTACACCTTC.

The rearrangement uses TRBV4-1 and TRBJ2-1; a possible D gene is TRBD1 (5 bases). There are 16 residues in the CDR3. CDR1 is MGHRA and CDR2 is YSYEKL in the germline V gene. V lost 3 bases and J lost 1, with 13 bases in between. This CDR3 is CASSQTLGESYNEQFF. For the CDR3, the DNA is TGCGCCAGCAGCCAGACCCTAGGGGAATCCTACAATGAGCAGTTCTTC.

The CDR3 here is CASSPSGQRDEQFF. In nucleotides, the CDR3 is TGTGCCAGCTCACCCTCGGGACAGCGGGATGAGCAGTTCTTC. V usage is TRBV18 and J usage is TRBJ2-1, with D possibly matching TRBD1 (7 bases). The CDR3 totals 14 residues. V was pared by 3 bases and J by 8 bases, with 14 bases between. Germline CDR1 reads KGHSH; CDR2 reads LQKENI.

The genes are TRBV19 and TRBJ2-7, with a possible D match to TRBD2 (6 bases). The CDR3 contains 14 residues. CDR1 and CDR2 (germline): LNHDA, SQIVND (reference sequence). The V end was cut by 0 bases, the J end by 3 bases, with 9 bases between. The CDR3 nucleotides read TGTGCCAGTAGTATAGATCTGCGGGGCTACGAGCAGTACTTC. This translates into CASSIDLRGYEQYF.

This clone came up a few times. V gene TRBV7-2 combines with J gene TRBJ2-5; 12 bases are a match to TRBD2. The CDR3 is made up of 15 amino acids. Trimming took 5 bases from V and 4 from J; bases not matched to a gene: 5. CDR1 is SGHTA, CDR2 FQGNSA, per germline. CDR3 DNA sequence: TGTGCCAGCAGCGCCCTAGCGGGAGGGCCAGAGACCCAGTACTTC. It codes for CASSALAGGPETQYF.

The chain couples TRBV4-3 to TRBJ2-7; 10 bases agree with TRBD1. Germline values: CDR1 LGHNA, CDR2 YSLEER. The V segment lost 0 bases and the J segment 4 bases; nucleotides outside the gene matches: 9. The CDR3 is 17 residues long. DNA for the CDR3: TGCGCCAGCAGCCAAGAAGCCCCGACAGGGGGCGCTTACGAGCAGTACTTC. Its translation: CASSQEAPTGGAYEQYF.

The gene calls are TRBV25-1 and TRBJ1-2, with TRBD1 matching over 7 bases. The CDR3 consists of 13 residues. The ends lost 5 bases at V and 2 bases at J; junction bases unmatched: 2. The germline V gene has CDR1 MGHDK and CDR2 SYGVNS. CDR3 region: CASSLTGNYGYTF. The DNA for the CDR3 is TGTGCCAGCAGTTTGACAGGGAACTATGGCTACACCTTC.

The rearrangement uses TRBV7-2 and TRBJ1-2; D call uncertain. This CDR3 is built from 14 residues. V shed 0 bases and J shed 4 bases, with 9 bases lying between them. The germline CDR1 and CDR2 sequences are SGHTA and FQGNSA. The CDR3 region has the DNA TGTGCCAGCAGCTTAGCGACGGACTCCTATGGCTACACCTTC. Its translation: CASSLATDSYGYTF. Drawing the rest from reference TRBV7-2 and TRBJ1-2, the complete variable domain is GAGVSQSPSNKVTEKGKDVELRCDPISGHTALYWYRQSLGQGLEFLIYFQGNSAPDKSGLPSDRFSAERTGGSVSTLTIQRTQQEDSAVYLCASSLATDSYGYTFGSGTRLTVV.

The chain carries TRBV4-2 and TRBJ2-1; 14 positions match TRBD2. In germline, CDR1 is LGHNA, CDR2 YNFKEQ. This CDR3 has 16 amino acids. The V segment lost 4 bases and the J segment 3 bases; nucleotides outside the gene matches: 2. The CDR3, as DNA: TGTGCCAGCAGCCCCGGACTAGCGGGAGGCTACAATGAGCAGTTCTTC. Translation gives CASSPGLAGGYNEQFF.

Turning to this clone: One end of the junction fails to match germline, which may point to a read error. This chain joins TRBV6-1 and TRBJ2-5; TRBD2 might be the D (7 bases). CDR3 length: 13 amino acids. The V gene's germline CDR1 is MNHNS and CDR2 SASEGT. CDR3 nucleotide sequence: TGTGCCAGCAGGGAAGGGGGGGGAGAGACCCAGTACTTC. Its translation is CASREGGGETQYF.

CDR3 bases: TGTGCCAGCAGTTCAACCCCTGCGGGGGGGACCTACGAGCAGTACTTC. This gives the protein CASSSTPAGGTYEQYF. The V gene is TRBV27, the J gene TRBJ2-7, with TRBD2 identical over 9 bases. The CDR3 contains 16 residues. Germline V gives CDR1 MNHEY, CDR2 SMNVEV (reference sequence). J lost 2 bases, V lost 4 bases, and 9 bases had no gene match.

This clone appeared a single time. The chain joins TRBV5-4 to TRBJ2-7; TRBD2 matches 7 bases. Germline CDR1 is SGHNT and CDR2 is YYREEE (reference sequence). The CDR3 extends over 13 amino acids. V was pared by 3 bases and J by 4 bases, with 4 bases of the junction left unmatched. CDR3 DNA sequence: TGTGCCAGCAGCTCCGGGACTACTTACGAGCAGTACTTC. Its protein is CASSSGTTYEQYF.

This clone was found a few times. The chain couples TRBV5-6 to TRBJ2-7; 7 nucleotides agree with TRBD2. This CDR3 contains 14 residues. Germline trimming cut 7 bases from V and 3 bases from J; bases unmatched to any gene: 10. Germline V gene lookup returns CDR1 SGHDT and CDR2 YYEEEE. The CDR3 region is CASALGEGIYEQYF. The CDR3 coding sequence is TGTGCCAGCGCCCTCGGGGAGGGTATCTACGAGCAGTACTTC.

The gene calls are TRBV18 and TRBJ2-7; D may be TRBD2 (5 bases). Germline CDR1 reads KGHSH; CDR2 reads LQKENI. The CDR3 has 14 amino acids. Trimming stripped 2 bases from V and 3 bases from J, with 11 bases between. The CDR3 sequence is CASSPGRGGYEQYF. The CDR3 DNA reads as TGTGCCAGCTCACCAGGGAGAGGTGGCTACGAGCAGTACTTC. The full variable domain, its missing parts supplied by reference TRBV18 and TRBJ2-7, is NAGVMQNPRHLVRRRGQEARLRCSPMKGHSHVYWYRQLPEEGLKFMVYLQKENIIDESGMPKERFSAEFPKEGPSILRIQQVVRGDSAAYFCASSPGRGGYEQYFGPGTRLTVT.

In its sample, this clone was seen once. V usage is TRBV14 and J usage is TRBJ2-1; D is perhaps TRBD2 (5 bases). Germline V gene sequence: CDR1 SGHDN, CDR2 FVKESK. The CDR3 spans 14 residues. V was shortened by 0 bases and J by 15 bases, with 18 bases between the two germline ends. The CDR3 sequence is CASSQDSTTTRLFF. The CDR3 nucleotides are TGTGCCAGCAGCCAAGATTCAACGACCACTAGGTTGTTCTTC. Using reference TRBV14 and TRBJ2-1 for the parts outside the CDR3, the full variable domain is EAGVTQFPSHSVIEKGQTVTLRCDPISGHDNLYWYRRVMGKEIKFLLHFVKESKQDESGMPNNRFLAERTGGTYSTLKVQPAELEDSGVYFCASSQDSTTTRLFFGPGTRLTVL.

The chain uses TRBV4-1 and TRBJ1-2, with 11 bases aligning to TRBD1. The germline CDR1 and CDR2 sequences are MGHRA and YSYEKL. With 0 bases clipped from V and 3 bases from J, the junction kept 3 bases outside the gene matches. The CDR3 is 16 residues long. CDR3 sequence reads: CASSQDRTGGDYGYTF. CDR3 nucleotide sequence: TGCGCCAGCAGCCAAGATCGGACAGGGGGCGACTATGGCTACACCTTC.

The V and J genes are TRBV27 and TRBJ1-5; weak D call: TRBD1 (5 bases). Trimming stripped 3 bases from V and 9 bases from J, with 12 bases between. The CDR3 is 13 amino acids. Germline loops: CDR1 MNHEY, CDR2 SMNVEV (reference sequence). In DNA, the CDR3 is TGTGCCAGCAGTTTTCAGGCAGGGTGGCCCCAGCATTTT. Translated, it gives CASSFQAGWPQHF.

J is TRBJ2-7 and V is TRBV5-4; D possibly corresponds to TRBD1 (6 bases). The CDR3 runs 15 residues. Germline CDR1 SGHNT, CDR2 YYREEE (reference sequence). Trimming took 0 bases from V and 3 from J, leaving 13 bases between them. This chain's CDR3 is CASSLVGTSGYEQYF. The CDR3 coding sequence is TGTGCCAGCAGCTTGGTAGGGACATCGGGCTACGAGCAGTACTTC.

The CDR3 region has the DNA TGCGCCAGCAGCTTGGTCGGGCAGGGCAACACAGATACGCAGTATTTT. The encoded protein is CASSLVGQGNTDTQYF. The chain employs TRBV5-1 and TRBJ2-3; D possibly corresponds to TRBD1 (5 bases). The CDR3 length is 16 residues. Germline V lookup: CDR1 SGHRS, CDR2 YFSETQ. The V gene lost 0 bases and the J gene lost 2 bases, with 13 bases spanning the gap.

V is TRBV9 and J is TRBJ2-1, with TRBD2 matching over 8 bases. CDR1 and CDR2 (germline): SGDLS, YYNGEE. Trimming cost V 0 bases and J 12 bases; bases outside gene matches: 23. The CDR3 is 19 residues long. The CDR3 region is CASSVGSLAGNPGVVGQFF. CDR3 DNA sequence: TGTGCCAGCAGCGTAGGTAGTTTAGCGGGAAACCCTGGGGTGGTTGGGCAGTTCTTC.

The chain links TRBV6-6 to TRBJ2-5, with TRBD1 matching over 9 bases. Per germline, CDR1 MNHNY and CDR2 SVGAGI (reference sequence). CDR3 length: 16 amino acids. Losses at the gene ends were 6 bases for V and 3 bases for J; bases not matched to a gene: 11. CDR3 in amino acids: CASSREQGAWEETQYF. The CDR3 nucleotides read TGTGCCAGCAGCCGCGAACAGGGGGCCTGGGAAGAGACCCAGTACTTC.